This T cell receptor (beta chain) was sequenced in a study of blood T cell repertoires in COVID-19. Study context: Donors in the United States, Italy and Spain gave samples during acute or convalescent COVID-19. PBMCs, B-cell-depleted T cells, or T cells provided the cDNA or gDNA that made up the material.

Germline-derived CDR1 and CDR2 are MNHEY and SVGAGI. V dropped 9 bases and J dropped 4 bases, with 10 bases sitting between them. This CDR3 has 12 residues. In the source study's methods: By means of reference gene primer amplification, nucleated cell counts were estimated. The assay was immunoSEQ multiplex PCR, and TCRdb's table has in-frame clones only and misses some. V and J calls and clone size are given by that table; D and trimming were obtained from the DNA. In the table there are tens of thousands of clones, roughly 90% of which are singletons. The J gene is TRBJ1-5, the V gene TRBV6-5; D uncertain. The receptor's source is a human donor with active COVID-19. The donor label of this sample is uncertain. Input material: peripheral blood. CDR3 in amino acids: CASLQPNQPQHF. The CDR3 DNA reads TGTGCCAGTTTACAGCCTAATCAGCCCCAGCATTTT.